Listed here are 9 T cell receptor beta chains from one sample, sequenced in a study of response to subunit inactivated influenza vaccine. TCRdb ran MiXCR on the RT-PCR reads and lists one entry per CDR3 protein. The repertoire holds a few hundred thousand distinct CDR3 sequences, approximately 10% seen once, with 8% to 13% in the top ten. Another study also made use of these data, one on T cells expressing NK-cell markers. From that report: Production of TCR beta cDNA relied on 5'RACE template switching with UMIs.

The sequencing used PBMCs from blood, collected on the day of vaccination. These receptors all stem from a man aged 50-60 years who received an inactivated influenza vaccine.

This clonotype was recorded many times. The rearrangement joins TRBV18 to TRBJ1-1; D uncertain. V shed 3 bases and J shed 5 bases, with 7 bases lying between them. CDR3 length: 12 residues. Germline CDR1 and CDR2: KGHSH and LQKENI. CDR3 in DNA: TGTGCCAGCTCACCGAGCGAGACTGAAGCTTTCTTT. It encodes CASSPSETEAFF.

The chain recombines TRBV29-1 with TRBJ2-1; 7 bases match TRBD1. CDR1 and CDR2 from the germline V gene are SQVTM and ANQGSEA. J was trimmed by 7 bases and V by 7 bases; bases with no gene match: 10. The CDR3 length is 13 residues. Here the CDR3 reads CSAGGRLENEQFF. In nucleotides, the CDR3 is TGCAGCGCAGGGGGACGCCTGGAGAATGAGCAGTTCTTC.

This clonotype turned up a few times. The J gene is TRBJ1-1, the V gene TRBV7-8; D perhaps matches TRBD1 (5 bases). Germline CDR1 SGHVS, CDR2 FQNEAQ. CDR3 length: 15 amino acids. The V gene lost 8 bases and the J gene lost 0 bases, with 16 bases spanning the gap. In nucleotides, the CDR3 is TGTGCCAGCCTGGCTAACAGGTTAATGAACACTGAAGCTTTCTTT. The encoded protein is CASLANRLMNTEAFF.

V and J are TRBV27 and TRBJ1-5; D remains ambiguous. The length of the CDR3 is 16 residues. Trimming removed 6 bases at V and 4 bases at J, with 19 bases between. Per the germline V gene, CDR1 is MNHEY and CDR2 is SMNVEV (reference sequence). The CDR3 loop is CASSPRSEVGNQPQHF. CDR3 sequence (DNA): TGTGCCAGCAGCCCCCGTTCCGAGGTTGGTAATCAGCCCCAGCATTTT.

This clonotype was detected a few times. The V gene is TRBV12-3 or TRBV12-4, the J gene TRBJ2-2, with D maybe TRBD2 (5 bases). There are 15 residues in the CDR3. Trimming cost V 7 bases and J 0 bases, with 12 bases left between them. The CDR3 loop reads CASMGRLPNTGELFF. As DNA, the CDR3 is TGTGCCAGCATGGGGAGACTCCCGAACACCGGGGAGCTGTTTTTT.

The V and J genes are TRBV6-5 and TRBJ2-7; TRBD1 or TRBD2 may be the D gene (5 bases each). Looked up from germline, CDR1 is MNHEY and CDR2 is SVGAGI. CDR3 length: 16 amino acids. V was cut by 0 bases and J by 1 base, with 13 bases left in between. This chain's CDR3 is CASSYSPGTGSYEQYF. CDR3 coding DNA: TGTGCCAGCAGTTACTCCCCTGGGACGGGGTCCTACGAGCAGTACTTC.

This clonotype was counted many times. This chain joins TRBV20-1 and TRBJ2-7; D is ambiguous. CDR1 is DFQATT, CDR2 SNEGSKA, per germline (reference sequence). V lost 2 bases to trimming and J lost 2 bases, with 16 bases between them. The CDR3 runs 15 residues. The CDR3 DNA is TGCAGTGCTAGAAACCCGGGTAGGAAAACCTACGAGCAGTACTTC. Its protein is CSARNPGRKTYEQYF.

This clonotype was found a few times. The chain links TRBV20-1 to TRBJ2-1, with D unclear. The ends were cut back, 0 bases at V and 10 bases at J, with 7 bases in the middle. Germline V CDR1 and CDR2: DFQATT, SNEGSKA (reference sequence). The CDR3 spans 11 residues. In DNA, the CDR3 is TGCAGTGCTAGAGACGCGAGGGAGCAGTTCTTC. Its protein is CSARDAREQFF.

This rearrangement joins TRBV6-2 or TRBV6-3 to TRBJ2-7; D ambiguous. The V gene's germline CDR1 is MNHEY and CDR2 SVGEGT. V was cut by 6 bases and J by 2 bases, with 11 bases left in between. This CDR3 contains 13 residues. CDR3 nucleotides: TGTGCCAGCAGGGCCGGTGGCACCTACGAGCAGTACTTC. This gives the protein CASRAGGTYEQYF.